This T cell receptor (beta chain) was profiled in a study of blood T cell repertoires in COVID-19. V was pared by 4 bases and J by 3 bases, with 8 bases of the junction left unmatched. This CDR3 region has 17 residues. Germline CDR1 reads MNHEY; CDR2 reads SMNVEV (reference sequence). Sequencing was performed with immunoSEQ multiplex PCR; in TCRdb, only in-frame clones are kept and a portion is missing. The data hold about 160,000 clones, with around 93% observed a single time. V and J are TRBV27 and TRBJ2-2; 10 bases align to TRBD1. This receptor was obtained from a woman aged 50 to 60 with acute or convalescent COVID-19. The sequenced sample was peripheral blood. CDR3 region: CASSSVMTGGDTGELFF. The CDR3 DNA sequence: TGTGCCAGCAGTTCGGTAATGACAGGGGGCGACACCGGGGAGCTGTTTTTT.